This TCR beta chain was observed in a study of cytomegalovirus exposure and HLA in healthy donors (dated by TCRdb to the late 2010s). Regarding the study in general: An earlier analysis of under 600 of the donors reported 276 Gb of sequence data and some 120 million unique TCR beta sequences from 150 million to 200 million T cells. An early release that covered some 640 HLA-typed donors contained 250 to 350 gigabases of sequencing data and tens of millions of unique TCR sequences. Of the 300 to 500 genotyped donors, roughly 80% were placed in the genetic ancestry cluster associated with self-reported Caucasian donors. The study was designed to test whether signatures of past pathogen exposure could be identified by cataloging public T cell receptors. The study used immunosequencing to profile the T cell repertoires of hundreds of subjects and linked those repertoires to cytomegalovirus serostatus. Along with the roughly 670-subject first cohort, a separate validation cohort of around 110 different subjects was used. To predict cytomegalovirus infection status, the study brought together high-throughput TCR immunosequencing, statistical association of individual TCRs with disease status, and machine learning. In a later analysis, previously published TCR beta repertoires from 550 to 700 donors were re-analyzed and high-resolution HLA genotyping was added so that TCR occurrence patterns could be studied. Rather than drawing on any new phenotypic data, the later analysis identified candidate immune exposures from TCR beta sequences and the way those sequences occurred across donors. An earlier analysis of 587 of the donors applied high-throughput TCR beta sequencing to assess whether each TCR beta V gene segment acted as functional or pseudogenic. Donor age, sex, ethnicity and CMV serostatus were compiled together with the repertoire data. A later genetic analysis took genome-wide SNP genotypes for about three fifths of the 666 donors and used that subset as a discovery cohort. Every repertoire in the discovery cohort had been generated on one and the same sequencing platform. HLA typing included class I and class II loci at four-digit resolution. The number of typed donors differed by locus: about 629-630 for A, B, C, DRB1 and DQB1; roughly 510 for DQA1; approximately 610 for DPA1; and about 470 for DPB1. Several DR-DQ haplotypes were treated as single units for association and clustering because of strong linkage in the cohort. Among roughly 370 genotyped donors of the cohort, an average of roughly 240,000 unique TCR beta nucleotide sequences were sequenced per donor, approximately 20% of them non-productive. What the authors observed across the whole study: When HLA alleles, especially DR and DQ, strongly co-occurred, attributing TCR associations to individual alleles was difficult. Sequencing depth was assumed to be roughly uniform across donors in the presence/absence analyses, though that assumption may not hold. A few of the identified cytomegalovirus-associated TCR beta chains were confirmed in vitro to be specific for cytomegalovirus antigens. Compared with equally common non-associated chains, HLA-associated TCR beta chains in a later analysis were more clonally expanded and had lower generation probabilities. Correlated functional status among segregating V segments might be attributable to linkage disequilibrium, but an unknown experimental factor could not be ruled out. Most CMV-associated TCR beta chains appeared to be HLA-restricted in a later analysis, and the HLA associations seemed to be driven largely by CMV exposure. A cluster of highly shared sequence variants was judged likely to represent a technical artifact of the sequencing pipeline. A later genetic analysis reported fewer N-insertions in productive TCRs among donors in an Asian-associated ancestry cluster than the approximately 700-donor mean. In the study, 150 to 200 TCR beta chains were listed as associated with cytomegalovirus. A later analysis reported that several top co-occurrence clusters appeared linked to parvovirus B19, influenza, CMV and Epstein-Barr virus. Most TCR sequences were seen in very few donors, while some public TCRs were found in many individuals. Because HLA typing was unavailable for some donors at each locus, only the typed subset was used in association tests. In a later genetic analysis, a missense DCLRE1C variant was associated with V-gene and J-gene trimming of TCR beta chains, and the association was replicated in an independent cohort. Because counts were too low, under 20 rarely observed V segments, including chromosome 9 orphons, were left out of the earlier analysis of 587 of the donors. At a false discovery rate of 0.05, a later analysis linked 16,000 or so TCR beta sequences to specific HLA alleles. According to a later analysis, TCR association rates differed among HLA loci, with DRB1 alleles showing the most associated TCRs and HLA-C alleles showing the fewest. A further reported finding was that TCR beta sequences accurately predicted the HLA-A and HLA-B alleles for most subjects in the first cohort. It was suggested by the authors that the approach could potentially be generalized to other disease states and immunological phenotypes. The cohort was sequenced for TCR beta chains only, and without alpha or paired-chain data the features that could be detected were limited. CMV serostatus was the only immune exposure information available for the cohort. In an earlier analysis of around 600 of the donors, most TCR beta V segments appeared in productive rearrangements about 90% or about 30% of the time, broadly matching IMGT annotations. In both the original and validation cohorts, the classifier was reported to diagnose cytomegalovirus status with high specificity and sensitivity. Some IMGT-functional V segments, including TRBV6-2 and TRBV6-3, could not be told apart with the 87-base-pair reads, so those segments were excluded.

Library creation used the immunoSEQ multiplex PCR assay. For the multiplex PCR, a mixture combining 60 forward primers for TCR Vbeta segments and 13 reverse primers for TCR Jbeta segments was used. A multiplex PCR assay on genomic DNA amplified the CDR3 region of rearranged TCR beta genes. The amplified TCR beta libraries were sequenced on the Illumina HiSeq System as 87-base-pair reads. The source study handled its data this way. Across the roughly 670 repertoires, a later analysis counted 80 million or so unique TCR beta chains, 9.5 million to 13 million of which were shared by at least two donors. Raw reads were error-corrected and collapsed into unique sequences with a nearest-neighbor algorithm that merged closely related sequences to remove PCR and sequencing errors. V, D and J gene segments were assigned by aligning CDR3 sequences to IMGT reference sequences. For a sequence to be retained, a match of at least six nucleotides was required to both a V gene segment and a J gene segment. Rearrangements were called productive when the CDR3 lacked stop codons and stayed in frame with V and J; all others were non-productive. CDR3 was defined according to IMGT convention as the region running from the second conserved V-encoded cysteine to the conserved J-encoded phenylalanine. The earlier analysis of 500 to 650 of the donors excluded any sequence lacking an unambiguous match to a single V gene segment. An earlier analysis of roughly 590 of the donors called V segments functional above 56.7% productive rearrangements and segregating when the between-donor standard deviation exceeded 5%. A statistical classification framework was developed to diagnose cytomegalovirus status using the catalog of TCR beta chain sequences. A later analysis assigned V and J genes by comparing TCR nucleotide sequences with IMGT/GENE-DB human TR gene sequences. The TCRdist pipeline was used in a later analysis to assign CDR3 sequences and most-parsimonious VDJ recombination scenarios. A later analysis defined each TCR beta chain by its CDR3 amino acid sequence plus V-gene family, and excluded reads lacking a unique V-gene family. To address suspected cross-contamination and a sequencing artifact, a later analysis removed several hundred highly shared, low-generation-probability nucleotide sequences. In a later analysis, a clonal expansion index was calculated for each public chain from normalized within-repertoire ranks of inferred template counts. In a later analysis, generation probabilities were computed using a VDJ recombination model fitted to out-of-frame rearrangements, and the results were checked against IGoR. In a later analysis, hypergeometric tests were used to score TCR-TCR, TCR-HLA and TCR-CMV co-occurrence, with a repertoire-size bias correction applied to TCR pairs. A later analysis estimated false discovery rates by permuting HLA or CMV assignments 20 times. In a later analysis, co-occurring TCRs were grouped with DBSCAN, and TCRdist sequence similarity was added when clustering was performed within HLA-allele-positive subsets. Co-occurrence clustering excluded repertoires with fewer than 30,000 or more than 120,000 public chains, plus five with anomalous nucleotide sharing. What TCRdb holds here is the immuneACCESS table cut down to in-frame rearrangements. Part of the clones is not present; checked against another copy, under half of the missing clones reflect an unresolved V gene, and the others are unexplained. V and J calls and clone size come straight from that table; D and trimming were deduced from the DNA. In this sample the table shows approximately 240,000 clones, around 80% of which occur a single time. The ten largest clonotypes hold 2.5% to 3.5% of the sample.

CDR1 and CDR2 are read off the germline V gene as ENHRY and SYGVKD. Counted from cysteine to phenylalanine, this CDR3 has 16 amino acids. Of all the DNA, just the CDR3 is kept, 48 bases in frame from base 1. Trimming removed 5 bases from V and 0 bases from J; the gene matches leave 4 bases unexplained. Turning to this clone: Its antigen remains unidentified. Per-base quality was not reported, and no clone a single base away is much larger than it.

The cohort comprised around 700 healthy bone marrow donors. Cohort members were all nominally healthy when sampled, although unrecorded immune exposures were likely present. The donor was CMV seropositive and was included in the group of 250 to 350 seropositive cohort members. A peripheral blood sample was collected from each donor, and TCR beta sequencing was performed on peripheral blood mononuclear cells. The Qiagen DNeasy Blood Extraction Kit was used to extract genomic DNA from the blood cell samples. Sample: PBMCs. This receptor was taken from a woman aged 60-75 years in good health and CMV-seropositive. The chain is made from TRBV10-3 and TRBJ2-4; TRBD2 fits 10 bases in the junction. The DNA reads TGTGCCATCAGTTCCGGGACTAGCGTAGCCAAAAACATTCAGTACTTC. Translated, this gives CAISSGTSVAKNIQYF.